The 10 T cell receptor beta chains below all came from one sample that was sequenced in a study of control samples from healthy donors and cancer patients. The repertoire was sequenced with immunoSEQ multiplex PCR; TCRdb's copy has only in-frame clones and lacks some. The table shows fewer than 200,000 clones, with nearly 90% occurring only once. The source material was blood. These receptors all come from a woman aged 50 to 60 in good health.

The chain is built from TRBV5-4 and TRBJ2-3; 9 bases map to TRBD2. Trimming cost V 2 bases and J 1 base; bases outside gene matches: 2. In germline, CDR1 is SGHNT, CDR2 YYREEE (reference sequence). There are 15 residues in the CDR3. The CDR3 DNA follows: TGTGCCAGCAGCTTCCCTAGCGGGGGCACAGATACGCAGTATTTT. This codes for CASSFPSGGTDTQYF.

The chain uses TRBV28 and TRBJ1-2, with TRBD1 matching over 9 bases. CDR1 and CDR2 from the germline V gene are MDHEN and SYDVKM. Trimming removed 6 bases from V and 8 bases from J; junction bases left unmatched: 10. CDR3 length equals 14 residues. CDR3 region: CASSPGQGTGGYTF. CDR3 coding DNA: TGTGCCAGCAGCCCGGGACAGGGTACGGGCGGCTACACCTTC.

The chain joins TRBV29-1 to TRBJ2-3; 7 positions match TRBD1. The junction had 8 bases not matched to a gene; V was cut back by 6 bases and J by 2 bases. This CDR3 is built from 14 residues. CDR1 and CDR2 from the germline V gene are SQVTM and ANQGSEA. CDR3 DNA sequence: TGCAGCGTCGCGACAGGGCCTGACACAGATACGCAGTATTTT. Translating it yields CSVATGPDTDTQYF.

V gene TRBV7-9 combines with J gene TRBJ2-7; D is tentatively TRBD1 or TRBD2 (5 bases each). This CDR3 is 14 amino acids long. Per the germline V gene, CDR1 is SEHNR and CDR2 is FQNEAQ (reference sequence). V lost 5 bases and J 1 base, leaving 12 bases between the germline ends. The CDR3 loop reads CASSPGTGSYEQYF. Written as DNA, the CDR3 is TGTGCCAGCAGCCCCGGGACCGGGTCCTACGAGCAGTACTTC.

The rearrangement links TRBV4-3 to TRBJ2-2; 10 positions match TRBD2. CDR3 length equals 17 residues. Germline assignment: CDR1 LGHNA and CDR2 YSLEER. J gave up 4 bases and V 1 base, and 6 bases lay outside the gene matches. CDR3 residues: CASSQVTASGSTGELFF. CDR3 sequence (DNA): TGCGCCAGCAGCCAAGTCACGGCTAGCGGGAGCACCGGGGAGCTGTTTTTT.

This sequence joins TRBV3-1 (or the pseudogene TRBV3-2) and TRBJ1-1; D not certain. Germline V gene data show CDR1 as LGHDT and CDR2 as YNNKEL (reference sequence). V lost 5 bases and J 5 bases, leaving 12 bases between the germline ends. The CDR3 extends over 13 amino acids. The CDR3 bases are TGTGCCAGCAGCGCGGACCCTGGGACTGAAGCTTTCTTT. It is translated as CASSADPGTEAFF.

This clone has just one count. This chain joins TRBV28 and TRBJ2-7; D is uncertain. Trimming removed 7 bases from V and 5 bases from J, with 15 bases in between. The germline gives CDR1 MDHEN, CDR2 SYDVKM. The CDR3 sequence is 13 residues long. CDR3 loop: CASTGLILDEQYF. CDR3 in DNA: TGTGCCAGCACCGGGTTGATCCTAGACGAGCAGTACTTC.

V gene TRBV2 combines with J gene TRBJ1-5; D uncertain. The CDR3 is made up of 12 amino acids. V was pared by 4 bases and J by 3 bases, with 4 bases between. The germline V gene has CDR1 SNHLY and CDR2 FYNNEI. CDR3: CASSGNNQPQHF. CDR3 sequence (DNA): TGTGCCAGCAGTGGTAACAATCAGCCCCAGCATTTT.

This clone was recorded only once. The rearrangement links TRBV28 to TRBJ2-3; 10 positions match TRBD2. The V gene's germline CDR1 is MDHEN and CDR2 SYDVKM. The CDR3 is made up of 15 amino acids. With 6 bases clipped from V and 6 bases from J, the junction kept 9 bases outside the gene matches. In DNA form, the CDR3 reads TGTGCCAGCAGCTTTAGCGGGAGGTCCTTGGATACGCAGTATTTT. Protein product: CASSFSGRSLDTQYF.

V gene TRBV6-1 combines with J gene TRBJ2-7; the D is unclear. V was clipped by 0 bases and J by 7 bases, with 19 bases between them. Germline CDR1 and CDR2: MNHNS and SASEGT. This CDR3 is built from 16 residues. The CDR3 sequence: CASSEATLRRRREQYF. The CDR3 DNA follows: TGTGCCAGCAGTGAAGCGACCCTACGACGAAGGAGAGAGCAGTACTTC.